This T cell receptor beta chain was retrieved from a study of control samples from healthy donors and cancer patients. Method: immunoSEQ multiplex PCR; TCRdb's copy keeps in-frame clones and lacks some. The data hold roughly 70,000 clones, with approximately 87% observed a single time. Sequencing was performed on blood. The source of this sequence is a man aged 50-60 years in good health.

In nucleotides, the CDR3 is TGTGCCAGCAGCTTCCAGGGGGCGAACACAGATACGCAGTATTTT. This codes for CASSFQGANTDTQYF. This sequence joins TRBV7-3 and TRBJ2-3; 8 bases match TRBD1. Germline V gene lookup returns CDR1 SGHTA and CDR2 FQGTGA. V lost 3 bases, J lost 2 bases, and 4 bases stayed unmatched. The CDR3 extends over 15 amino acids. Combining the CDR3 with reference TRBV7-3 and TRBJ2-3 gives the whole variable domain GAGVSQTPSNKVTEKGKYVELRCDPISGHTALYWYRQSLGQGPEFLIYFQGTGAADDSGLPNDRFFAVRPEGSVSTLKIQRTERGDSAVYLCASSFQGANTDTQYFGPGTRLTVL.